This T cell receptor (beta chain) comes out of a study of T cell responses to AZD1222 COVID-19 vaccine. On the study more broadly: Samples with a second dose at about 4 or about 12 weeks were pooled together. Overall study findings and caveats: Once two AZD1222 doses were given, Spike-specific TCR breadth and depth went up. Only after the peak T cell response were repertoires sampled. Clonal diversity was possibly underestimated, and white British individuals and females predominated among donors.

Note on this clone: The target antigen is unknown.

With 0 bases removed from V and 4 bases from J, the gap between germline ends came to 12 bases. From germline, CDR1 is MNHEY and CDR2 SMNVEV (reference sequence). The CDR3 is 15 residues long. The assay was immunoSEQ multiplex PCR, and TCRdb's table has in-frame clones only and misses some. The sample consists of roughly 110,000 clones, roughly 90% of them appearing once. J is TRBJ2-5 and V is TRBV27; D ambiguous. The clonotype was recovered from an adult in good health. Sequenced here: peripheral blood, sampled on day 0 of AZD1222 vaccination. CDR3 sequence reads: CASSLSNQYVETQYF. The DNA of the CDR3 is TGTGCCAGCAGTTTATCTAACCAGTATGTAGAGACCCAGTACTTC.